This TCR beta chain is drawn from a study of blood T cell repertoires in COVID-19. This CDR3 spans 14 amino acids. V was cut by 7 bases and J by 0 bases, with 10 bases left in between. Germline V CDR1 and CDR2: SNHLY, FYNNEI. Generated by immunoSEQ multiplex PCR, the TCRdb table keeps only in-frame clones and is missing some. The sample holds 290,000 or so clones, approximately 86% seen once. The specimen was PBMCs or T cells enriched from blood (not recorded which). The chain combines TRBV2 with TRBJ1-3, with D unclear. This TCR was sampled from a woman between 18 and 29 years old who had recovered from COVID-19. The CDR3 sequence is CASTSPGSGNTIYF. The CDR3 nucleotides are TGTGCCAGCACCTCCCCGGGCTCTGGAAACACCATATATTTT.